The 25 T cell receptor beta chains below all came from one sample that was sequenced in a study of OX40 agonist ivuxolimab in advanced cancers. TCRdb's table, derived via immunoSEQ multiplex PCR, lists solely in-frame clones and lacks some. The table lists approximately 23,000 clones, around four fifths of them singletons, with 36% in the top ten. The material sequenced was CD4+ or CD8+ T cells sorted from blood, taken in a trial of the OX40 agonist ivuxolimab. All receptors derive from an adult with an advanced solid tumor such as melanoma, head and neck, liver or kidney cancer.

Written as DNA, the CDR3 is TGTGCCTGGAGTTTGACAGGGTCGGGCAATCAGCCCCAGCATTTT. Its translation is CAWSLTGSGNQPQHF. The chain uses TRBV30 and TRBJ1-5; 7 nucleotides match TRBD1. The germline V gene has CDR1 GTSNPN and CDR2 SVGIG (reference sequence). This CDR3 has 15 amino acids. The V and J ends lost 2 bases and 2 bases, in that order; junction bases with no gene match: 6.

The CDR3: CAWSVGRGGTF. CDR3 DNA: TGTGCCTGGAGTGTTGGGAGAGGCGGCACCTTC. This chain connects TRBV30 to TRBJ1-2, with unresolved D. Germline V lookup: CDR1 GTSNPN, CDR2 SVGIG (reference sequence). The CDR3 extends over 11 amino acids. Trimming left V 0 bases short and J 13 bases short, with 12 bases between.

The V gene is TRBV15, the J gene TRBJ2-1, with a possible D match to TRBD2 (5 bases). V lost 5 bases and J 8 bases, leaving 13 bases between the germline ends. The germline V gene has CDR1 LNHNV and CDR2 YYDKDF (reference sequence). The CDR3 is 13 amino acids. The CDR3 is CATSVKRTYEQFF. CDR3 nucleotides: TGTGCCACCAGCGTGAAGCGGACCTATGAGCAGTTCTTC.

The chain combines TRBV20-1 with TRBJ2-1; D ambiguous. Per germline, CDR1 DFQATT and CDR2 SNEGSKA (reference sequence). Trimming stripped 3 bases from V and 7 bases from J, with 7 bases between. The CDR3 has 11 residues. CDR3 region: CSASLANEQFF. The CDR3 DNA sequence: TGCAGTGCTAGCTTGGCGAATGAGCAGTTCTTC.

V gene TRBV30 combines with J gene TRBJ1-6; 8 bases align to TRBD1. Germline CDR1 reads GTSNPN; CDR2 reads SVGIG (reference sequence). V was clipped by 0 bases and J by 10 bases; unmatched bases: 2. The CDR3 has 13 amino acids. CDR3 region: CAWSVQGESPLHF. CDR3 DNA sequence: TGTGCCTGGAGTGTACAGGGGGAGTCACCCCTCCACTTT.

CDR3 nucleotides: TGCAGCGCCGCGGTGGGGGGATTCGGACTGTTTTTT. Amino acids: CSAAVGGFGLFF. The chain joins TRBV29-1 to TRBJ1-4; D possibly corresponds to TRBD1 (5 bases). Germline-derived CDR1 and CDR2 are SQVTM and ANQGSEA. V was trimmed by 7 bases and J by 13 bases, leaving 19 bases between them. The CDR3 covers 12 residues.

The CDR3: CASTNGHTGGVAEAFF. The CDR3 DNA sequence: TGTGCCAGTACCAATGGGCACACAGGGGGGGTGGCTGAAGCTTTCTTT. This chain links TRBV19 with TRBJ1-1; 8 bases line up with TRBD1. Losses at the gene ends were 7 bases for V and 6 bases for J; bases not matched to a gene: 16. The CDR3 is 16 amino acids. Germline loops: CDR1 LNHDA, CDR2 SQIVND (reference sequence).

By sample fraction, this clone is medium-sized (0.01 to 0.1%). In DNA, the CDR3 is TGTGCCAGCAGTCCCCCCTGCAGGCAGTACTTC. As protein: CASSPPCRQYF. V gene TRBV6-6 combines with J gene TRBJ2-7; D is ambiguous. Trimming left V 5 bases short and J 9 bases short, with 11 bases between. The CDR3 length is 11 residues. Germline values: CDR1 MNHNY, CDR2 SVGAGI (reference sequence).

With respect to this clone: This specimen includes other DNA sequences encoding the same CDR3. The V gene is TRBV7-9, the J gene TRBJ2-7; TRBD1 is a possible D gene (6 bases). CDR1 and CDR2 (germline): SEHNR, FQNEAQ (reference sequence). The CDR3 totals 14 residues. The V gene lost 2 bases and the J gene lost 4 bases, with 12 bases spanning the gap. The CDR3 sequence: CASSLWDIQYEQYF. Here the CDR3 DNA reads TGTGCCAGCAGCTTATGGGACATTCAATACGAGCAGTACTTC.

V usage is TRBV27 and J usage is TRBJ1-2, with D perhaps matching TRBD1 (5 bases). Germline CDR1 reads MNHEY; CDR2 reads SMNVEV (reference sequence). V was trimmed by 3 bases and J by 7 bases, leaving 15 bases between them. This CDR3 has 14 amino acids. CDR3: CASSLGGGSRGYTF. The CDR3, as DNA: TGTGCCAGCAGTTTGGGGGGTGGGTCGCGTGGCTACACCTTC.

This chain uses TRBV10-3 with TRBJ2-5; TRBD2 matches 10 bases. The CDR3 has 15 residues. V dropped 3 bases and J dropped 1; count of bases not matched to a gene: 2. Germline V gene lookup returns CDR1 ENHRY and CDR2 SYGVKD. The CDR3 nucleotides read TGTGCCATCAGTGAAACTAGCGGGATCCAAGAGACCCAGTACTTC. Translation: CAISETSGIQETQYF.

The chain joins TRBV2 to TRBJ2-7; 8 nucleotides line up with TRBD1. The germline gives CDR1 SNHLY, CDR2 FYNNEI. V lost 6 bases, J lost 5 bases, and 0 bases stayed unmatched. CDR3 length: 11 residues. Here the CDR3 reads CASRDRDEQYF. The CDR3 DNA is TGTGCCAGCAGGGACAGGGACGAGCAGTACTTC.

The rearrangement joins TRBV4-3 to TRBJ2-7; no reliable D call. CDR1 and CDR2 from the germline V gene are LGHNA and YSLEER. This CDR3 comprises 17 residues. V was shortened by 0 bases and J by 9 bases, with 24 bases between the two germline ends. CDR3 in amino acids: CASSQDREAADFTGQYF. The CDR3, as DNA: TGCGCCAGCAGCCAAGATCGAGAGGCTGCTGATTTTACGGGGCAGTACTTC.

V usage is TRBV6-6 and J usage is TRBJ1-1; 7 nucleotides align to TRBD1. The V gene end was trimmed by 5 bases and the J gene end by 4 bases; junction bases not matched to a gene: 10. Germline V gene sequence: CDR1 MNHNY, CDR2 SVGAGI (reference sequence). The CDR3 spans 15 residues. The chain's CDR3 is CASSTHRGVGTEAFF. The CDR3 DNA is TGTGCCAGCAGTACACACAGGGGTGTGGGCACTGAAGCTTTCTTT.

The chain uses TRBV27 and TRBJ1-2; 9 nucleotides align to TRBD1. Looked up from germline, CDR1 is MNHEY and CDR2 is SMNVEV (reference sequence). The CDR3 runs to 14 residues. J gave up 6 bases and V 4 bases, and 6 bases lay outside the gene matches. CDR3 sequence: CASSSPGTGNGYTF. The CDR3 bases are TGTGCCAGCAGTTCCCCCGGGACAGGGAATGGCTACACCTTC.

V and J are TRBV6-6 and TRBJ1-1; tentative D call: TRBD1 (5 bases). The CDR3 is 14 residues long. The germline V gene encodes CDR1 MNHNY and CDR2 SVGAGI (reference sequence). The germline V and J ends were trimmed by 0 bases and 0 bases, with 5 bases remaining between them. The DNA for the CDR3 is TGTGCCAGCAGTTACTCGGGGCTGAACACTGAAGCTTTCTTT. It specifies CASSYSGLNTEAFF.

The chain uses TRBV6-6 and TRBJ2-5; TRBD2 matches at 9 bases. CDR1 MNHNY and CDR2 SVGAGI come from the germline V gene (reference sequence). The CDR3 loop spans 14 amino acids. Trimming took 4 bases from V and 2 from J; bases not matched to a gene: 2. The CDR3 sequence: CASSLLAGQETQYF. Here the CDR3 DNA reads TGTGCCAGCAGTTTGCTAGCGGGGCAAGAGACCCAGTACTTC.

This rearrangement joins TRBV9 to TRBJ1-5; weak D call: TRBD1 (5 bases). Germline V gene data show CDR1 as SGDLS and CDR2 as YYNGEE. With 0 bases removed from V and 8 bases from J, the gap between germline ends came to 15 bases. This CDR3 spans 15 amino acids. Written as DNA, the CDR3 is TGTGCCAGCAGCGTAGGCTTCGAGGGGAGGGAGCCCCAGCATTTT. It specifies CASSVGFEGREPQHF.

This clone has more than one count but fewer than ten. The chain joins TRBV14 to TRBJ1-1; D is possibly TRBD1 (6 bases). This CDR3 has 22 residues. Per the germline V gene, CDR1 is SGHDN and CDR2 is FVKESK. The V end was cut by 0 bases, the J end by 1 base, with 30 bases between. CDR3 loop: CASSQDLVERAGHFTGNTEAFF. For the CDR3, the DNA is TGTGCCAGCAGCCAAGATCTCGTGGAACGTGCGGGACATTTCACCGGGAACACTGAAGCTTTCTTT. The full variable domain, in which reference TRBV14 and TRBJ1-1 provide the parts outside the CDR3, is EAGVTQFPSHSVIEKGQTVTLRCDPISGHDNLYWYRRVMGKEIKFLLHFVKESKQDESGMPNNRFLAERTGGTYSTLKVQPAELEDSGVYFCASSQDLVERAGHFTGNTEAFFGQGTRLTVV.

The V gene is TRBV10-2, the J gene TRBJ2-1, with D perhaps TRBD1 or TRBD2 (5 bases each). Germline loops: CDR1 WSHSY, CDR2 SAAADI. The CDR3 has 13 residues. The V end was cut by 10 bases, the J end by 8 bases, with 18 bases between. The DNA of the CDR3 is TGCGCCACCAGCCAGGGAGTGGGCGATGAGCAGTTCTTC. Residues: CATSQGVGDEQFF.

V and J are TRBV11-3 and TRBJ2-1, with D perhaps matching TRBD2 (6 bases). V was cut by 4 bases and J by 5 bases, with 15 bases left in between. There are 15 residues in the CDR3. Per the germline V gene, CDR1 is SGHNT and CDR2 is YENEEA. This chain's CDR3 is CASSSLSGLNNEQFF. Written as DNA, the CDR3 is TGTGCCAGCAGCTCCCTAAGCGGGCTAAACAATGAGCAGTTCTTC. Full variable domain (remainder filled in from reference TRBV11-3 and TRBJ2-1): EAGVVQSPRYKIIEKKQPVAFWCNPISGHNTLYWYLQNLGQGPELLIRYENEEAVDDSQLPKDRFSAERLKGVDSTLKIQPAELGDSAVYLCASSSLSGLNNEQFFGPGTRLTVL.

CDR3 nucleotide sequence: TGTGCCAGCAGCCACAGGGGTAGGACTAATGAAAAACTGTTTTTT. This translates into CASSHRGRTNEKLFF. This chain uses TRBV25-1 with TRBJ1-4; 7 bases are shared with TRBD1. The CDR3 length is 15 residues. Germline V gene sequence: CDR1 MGHDK, CDR2 SYGVNS. With V trimmed by 6 bases and J by 2 bases, 6 bases remained unmatched.

This chain joins TRBV11-3 and TRBJ2-3; TRBD2 aligns across 13 bases. Germline CDR1 SGHNT, CDR2 YENEEA. V shed 5 bases, J shed 4 bases, and the junction held 3 bases outside the gene matches. The CDR3 is made up of 15 amino acids. The CDR3 is CASSLTSGGADTQYF. For the CDR3, the DNA is TGTGCCAGCAGCCTCACTAGCGGGGGGGCAGATACGCAGTATTTT. Looking up the rest from reference TRBV11-3 and TRBJ2-3 gives the full variable domain: EAGVVQSPRYKIIEKKQPVAFWCNPISGHNTLYWYLQNLGQGPELLIRYENEEAVDDSQLPKDRFSAERLKGVDSTLKIQPAELGDSAVYLCASSLTSGGADTQYFGPGTRLTVL.

The chain joins TRBV10-3 to TRBJ2-1; 10 nucleotides match TRBD2. The V gene's germline CDR1 is ENHRY and CDR2 SYGVKD. The CDR3 is 15 residues long. The ends lost 3 bases at V and 7 bases at J; junction bases unmatched: 6. CDR3 protein: CAISDLAGEGNEQFF. CDR3 nucleotide sequence: TGTGCCATCAGTGATCTAGCGGGAGAGGGGAATGAGCAGTTCTTC.

The chain is built from TRBV9 and TRBJ1-2; 9 nucleotides agree with TRBD1. The germline gives CDR1 SGDLS, CDR2 YYNGEE. Trimming cost V 1 base and J 2 bases; bases outside gene matches: 3. The CDR3 has 15 amino acids. In DNA form, the CDR3 reads TGTGCCAGCAGCGTAACCGGGACAGGGAACTATGGCTACACCTTC. Translating gives CASSVTGTGNYGYTF. The full variable domain, rest sourced from reference TRBV9 and TRBJ1-2, is DSGVTQTPKHLITATGQRVTLRCSPRSGDLSVYWYQQSLDQGLQFLIQYYNGEERAKGNILERFSAQQFPDLHSELNLSSLELGDSALYFCASSVTGTGNYGYTFGSGTRLTVV.